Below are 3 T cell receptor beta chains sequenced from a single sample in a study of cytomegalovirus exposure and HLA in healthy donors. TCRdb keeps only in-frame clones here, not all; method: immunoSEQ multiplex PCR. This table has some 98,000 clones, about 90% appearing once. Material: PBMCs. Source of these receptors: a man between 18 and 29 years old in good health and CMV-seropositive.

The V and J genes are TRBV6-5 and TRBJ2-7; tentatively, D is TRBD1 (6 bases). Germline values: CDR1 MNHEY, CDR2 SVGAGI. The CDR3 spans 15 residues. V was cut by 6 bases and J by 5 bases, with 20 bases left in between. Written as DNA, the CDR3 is TGTGCCAGCAGCACACAGGGTAGGAATGGAGACGAGCAGTACTTC. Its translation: CASSTQGRNGDEQYF.

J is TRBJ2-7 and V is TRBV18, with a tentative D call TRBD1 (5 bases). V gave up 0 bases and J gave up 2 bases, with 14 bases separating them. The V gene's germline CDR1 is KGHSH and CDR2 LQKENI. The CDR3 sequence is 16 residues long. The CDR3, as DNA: TGTGCCAGCTCACCACCGCCCGGTCAGGGCCCCTACGAGCAGTACTTC. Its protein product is CASSPPPGQGPYEQYF. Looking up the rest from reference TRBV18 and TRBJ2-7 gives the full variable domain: NAGVMQNPRHLVRRRGQEARLRCSPMKGHSHVYWYRQLPEEGLKFMVYLQKENIIDESGMPKERFSAEFPKEGPSILRIQQVVRGDSAAYFCASSPPPGQGPYEQYFGPGTRLTVT.

The CDR3 sequence is CASSRTAVDEKLFF. CDR3 in DNA: TGTGCCAGCTCACGGACAGCGGTCGACGAAAAACTGTTTTTT. This rearrangement joins TRBV18 to TRBJ1-4, with D possibly matching TRBD1 (6 bases). The CDR3 runs 14 residues. Germline assignment: CDR1 KGHSH and CDR2 LQKENI. Trimming removed 4 bases at V and 8 bases at J, with 14 bases between.